The T cell receptor beta chain described here comes from a study of blood T cells in healthy people across ages. Study results and limitations: Naive T cell percentage by flow cytometry tracked strongly with beta diversity.

PCR was performed a second time for roughly 7 to 11 cycles using a sample-barcoded 5' primer and a J-beta primer mix. Sequencing of every sample gave 2.5 million or more CDR3-containing paired-end reads. TCRdb reanalysed the 5' RACE reads using MiXCR and keeps one entry per CDR3 protein. The top ten clones hold under 5% of a sample with approximately 1.5 million distinct CDR3 sequences, roughly two fifths of them seen once. As for this clonotype: Its antigen remains unknown.

V lost 3 bases and J lost 13, with 13 bases in between. The CDR3 length is 12 residues. In terms of origin and age, donors were healthy Caucasian individuals from Russia aged 6 to 90. Extractions gave at least 5 micrograms of total RNA per sample. The source material was blood. The sequence derives from a young woman in good health. V usage is TRBV12-3 or TRBV12-4 and J usage is TRBJ2-1, with TRBD2 as a possible D gene (7 bases). In nucleotides, the CDR3 is TGTGCCAGCAGTTTTGCGGGGGCAATACAGTTCTTC. It specifies CASSFAGAIQFF.